One T cell receptor (beta chain) is described in this entry. Its antigen remains unidentified. The sample holds no much larger clone one base away, and base qualities are not on file. As encoded in the germline V gene (reference sequence), CDR1 is LNHNV while CDR2 is YYDKDF. For this chain, trimming is 0 bases at the V end and 2 bases at the J end, and the number of junction bases without a gene match is 1. CDR3 length: 15 amino acids, cysteine to phenylalanine. Solely the CDR3 DNA is kept, with 45 bases framed from the first base. The sample is drawn from a study of cytomegalovirus exposure and HLA in healthy donors listed by TCRdb under 2017. Some background on the complete study: According to an earlier analysis of a few hundred of the donors, about 179 million T cells yielded roughly 110 million unique TCR beta sequences and 250 to 350 Gb of sequence data. An early release covering roughly 600 HLA-typed donors comprised approximately 290 gigabases of sequencing data and around 86 million unique TCR sequences. Of the 350 to 400 genotyped donors, 81% fell in the genetic ancestry cluster associated with self-reported Caucasian donors. The study aimed to test whether cataloging public T cell receptors could reveal signatures of past pathogen exposure. The T cell repertoires of roughly 660 subjects were profiled by immunosequencing and related to cytomegalovirus serostatus. In addition to the first cohort of several hundred subjects, a separate validation cohort of around 110 different subjects was used. To predict cytomegalovirus infection status, the study combined high-throughput TCR immunosequencing, statistical association of individual TCRs with disease status, and machine learning. To study patterns of TCR occurrence, a later analysis re-analyzed previously published TCR beta repertoires from just over 650 donors and added high-resolution HLA genotyping. Rather than drawing on any new phenotypic data, the later analysis identified candidate immune exposures from TCR beta sequences and the way those sequences occurred across donors. An earlier analysis of some 500 of the donors applied high-throughput TCR beta sequencing to assess whether each TCR beta V gene segment acted as functional or pseudogenic. Donor age, sex, ethnicity and CMV serostatus were collected together with the repertoire data. Genome-wide SNP genotypes for about 55% of the roughly 670 donors were used in a later genetic analysis, which treated that subset as a discovery cohort. Every repertoire in the discovery cohort had been generated on one and the same sequencing platform. Class I and class II HLA loci were covered by the typing at four-digit resolution. The number of donors typed differed by locus, with 629-630 for A, B, C, DRB1 and DQB1, 522 for DQA1, some 570 for DPA1, and around 430 for DPB1. Five DR-DQ haplotypes were handled as single units for association and clustering because linkage in the cohort was strong. On average, roughly 240,000 unique TCR beta nucleotide sequences were sequenced per donor among more than 350 genotyped donors of the cohort, with roughly 20% of those sequences being non-productive.

The cohort comprised some 700 healthy bone marrow donors. All cohort members were sampled while nominally healthy, although unrecorded immune exposures were likely present. The donor was CMV seropositive and was included in the group of 250 to 300 seropositive cohort members. Every donor gave a peripheral blood sample, and the peripheral blood mononuclear cells from that sample were used for TCR beta sequencing. Genomic DNA extraction from the blood cell samples was performed with the Qiagen DNeasy Blood Extraction Kit. Library construction relied on the immunoSEQ multiplex PCR assay. A mixture of 60 forward primers for TCR Vbeta segments and 13 reverse primers for TCR Jbeta segments was used in the multiplex PCR. The CDR3 region of rearranged TCR beta genes was amplified from genomic DNA by a multiplex PCR assay. On the Illumina HiSeq System, the amplified TCR beta libraries were sequenced as 87-base-pair reads. From the authors' description of their analysis: A later analysis tallied 80 million to 95 million unique TCR beta chains across the 666 repertoires, and some 10 million of those chains were shared by two or more donors. A nearest-neighbor algorithm error-corrected the raw reads and collapsed the reads into unique sequences, merging closely related sequences to remove PCR and sequencing errors. V, D and J gene segments were assigned by aligning CDR3 sequences to IMGT reference sequences. For a sequence to be retained, at least a six-nucleotide match to both a V gene segment and a J gene segment was required. Rearrangements were called productive when the CDR3 lacked stop codons and stayed in frame with V and J; all others were non-productive. CDR3 was defined according to IMGT convention as the region running from the second conserved V-encoded cysteine to the conserved J-encoded phenylalanine. The earlier analysis of 450 to 750 of the donors excluded any sequence lacking an unambiguous match to a single V gene segment. In an earlier analysis of 587 of the donors, V segments were called functional above 56.7% productive rearrangements and were called segregating when the between-donor standard deviation exceeded 5%. A statistical classification framework was developed to diagnose cytomegalovirus status using the catalog of TCR beta chain sequences. A later analysis assigned V and J genes by comparing TCR nucleotide sequences with IMGT/GENE-DB human TR gene sequences. A later analysis assigned CDR3 sequences and most-parsimonious VDJ recombination scenarios with the TCRdist pipeline. In a later analysis, each TCR beta chain was defined by its CDR3 amino acid sequence together with its V-gene family, and reads without a unique V-gene family were excluded. As a way to deal with suspected cross-contamination and a sequencing artifact, a later analysis dropped approximately 570 nucleotide sequences that were highly shared and had low generation probability. In a later analysis, a clonal expansion index was calculated for each public chain from normalized within-repertoire ranks of inferred template counts. In a later analysis, generation probabilities were computed with a VDJ recombination model fitted to out-of-frame rearrangements, and the resulting probabilities were checked against IGoR. In a later analysis, hypergeometric tests were used to score TCR-TCR, TCR-HLA and TCR-CMV co-occurrence, with a repertoire-size bias correction applied to TCR pairs. To estimate false discovery rates, a later analysis permuted the HLA or CMV assignments 20 times. A later analysis grouped co-occurring TCRs with DBSCAN, adding TCRdist sequence similarity when clustering within HLA-allele-positive subsets. Repertoires with fewer than 30,000 or more than 120,000 public chains, plus five repertoires with anomalous nucleotide sharing, were excluded from co-occurrence clustering. TCRdb limited this immuneACCESS table to in-frame rearrangements with V and J called. A share of clones is missing; checked studies link under half to unresolved V genes, and the rest is unexplained. The V and J calls and clone size come from that table; D and trimming were worked out from the DNA. The sample table lists 150,000 to 170,000 clones, 70% to 80% of them with a count of one. The ten most abundant clones make up roughly 7.7% of the sample.

General findings and caveats noted by the study authors: At a false discovery rate of 0.05, a later analysis linked under 20,000 TCR beta sequences to specific HLA alleles. Because counts were too low, 15 to 20 rarely observed V segments, including chromosome 9 orphons, were left out of the earlier analysis of 500 to 750 of the donors. The study gave a list of some 150 TCR beta chains associated with cytomegalovirus. According to a later analysis, TCR association rates differed among HLA loci, with DRB1 alleles showing the most associated TCRs and HLA-C alleles showing the fewest. The classifier was reported to diagnose cytomegalovirus status with high specificity and sensitivity in both the original and validation cohorts. Most TCR sequences were observed very rarely across donors, whereas some public TCRs were present in many individuals. In vitro tests confirmed that a few of the cytomegalovirus-associated TCR beta chains recognize cytomegalovirus antigens. Strong co-occurrence of HLA alleles, especially DR and DQ, made assigning TCR associations to individual alleles difficult. Most CMV-associated TCR beta chains appeared to be HLA-restricted in a later analysis, and the HLA associations seemed to be driven largely by CMV exposure. A cluster of highly shared sequence variants was judged likely to represent a technical artifact of the sequencing pipeline. This cohort had only TCR beta chains sequenced, and the lack of alpha or paired-chain data limited which features could be detected. In an earlier analysis of approximately 590 of the donors, most TCR beta V segments were observed in productive rearrangements about 87% or about 30% of the time, broadly matching IMGT annotations. CMV serostatus was the only immune exposure information available for the cohort. Compared with the approximately 710-donor mean, donors in an Asian-associated ancestry cluster had fewer N-insertions in productive TCRs, according to a later genetic analysis. Because HLA typing was unavailable for some donors at each locus, only the typed subset was used in association tests. A later genetic analysis associated a missense DCLRE1C variant with V-gene and J-gene trimming of TCR beta chains, and an independent cohort replicated the association. In a later analysis, several top co-occurrence clusters were reported to appear linked to parvovirus B19, influenza, CMV and Epstein-Barr virus. A later analysis found that HLA-associated TCR beta chains were more clonally expanded and had lower generation probabilities than equally common non-associated chains. Some IMGT-functional V segments, including TRBV6-2 and TRBV6-3, could not be told apart with the 87-base-pair reads, so those segments were excluded. The authors suggested that the approach could potentially be generalized to other disease states and immunological phenotypes. A further reported finding was that TCR beta sequences accurately predicted the HLA-A and HLA-B alleles for most subjects in the first cohort. The presence/absence analyses assumed that sequencing depth was roughly uniform across donors, and that assumption may not be true. Correlated functional status among segregating V segments might be attributable to linkage disequilibrium, but an unknown experimental factor could not be ruled out.

Recombination linked TRBV15 to TRBJ2-3, with 8 middle bases fitting TRBD2. Source material: PBMCs. The TCR sequence derives from a man aged 25 to 40 in good health and CMV-seropositive. The CDR3 protein is CATSRELADTDTQYF. In nucleotide form, the sequence is TGTGCCACCAGCAGAGAACTAGCGGACACAGATACGCAGTATTTT.